Listed here are 30 T cell receptor beta chains from one sample, sequenced in a study of patients and donors after allogeneic stem cell transplantation. TCRdb independently ran MiXCR on the RT-PCR reads; one entry per CDR3 protein. The data contain 920,000 or so distinct CDR3 sequences, approximately 19% of them singletons. The sample consisted of blood, either unsorted or a sorted T cell fraction (not recorded which). The source of these receptors is a human donor who was either an allogeneic HSCT recipient or a stem cell or donor lymphocyte infusion donor (not recorded which). It is not recorded whose cells these are; they may come from a transplant donor.

This clonotype was observed once. An end of the junction differs from the germline gene, which may be a read error. The gene calls are TRBV6-5 and TRBJ1-2; D gene uncertain. The CDR3 sequence is 14 residues long. CDR1 MNHEY and CDR2 SVGAGI come from the germline V gene. CDR3 sequence: CASGYSALLEGYTF. The DNA for the CDR3 is TGTGCCAGCGGTTACTCGGCGCTCCTGGAGGGCTACACCTTC.

This clonotype was seen a handful of times. The gene calls are TRBV6-5 and TRBJ2-3; D uncertain. Trimming took off 2 bases at V and 6 bases at J, with 9 bases between the two ends. The CDR3 runs to 13 residues. Germline V gene data show CDR1 as MNHEY and CDR2 as SVGAGI. The DNA for the CDR3 is TGTGCCAGCAGTTACGAAAGGCGCGATACGCAGTATTTT. The encoded protein is CASSYERRDTQYF.

This clonotype was seen only a few times. J is TRBJ2-7 and V is TRBV9; TRBD1 is a possible D gene (5 bases). Trimming left V 0 bases short and J 7 bases short, with 14 bases between. The CDR3 has 14 residues. From germline, CDR1 is SGDLS and CDR2 YYNGEE. This CDR3 is CASSVDVTVAEQYF. For the CDR3, the DNA is TGTGCCAGCAGCGTAGACGTGACAGTGGCGGAGCAGTACTTC.

The chain is built from TRBV4-2 and TRBJ2-5; D unresolved. V was pared by 0 bases and J by 2 bases, with 7 bases between. Germline V gene data show CDR1 as LGHNA and CDR2 as YNFKEQ. The CDR3 is 14 residues long. The CDR3 coding sequence is TGTGCCAGCAGCCAAGATCCAGAGCAAGAGACCCAGTACTTC. Translating it yields CASSQDPEQETQYF.

Comment on this clonotype: At one of its ends the junction is not consistent with the germline gene, which may arise from a read error. The rearrangement uses TRBV29-1 and TRBJ2-5; 12 nucleotides line up with TRBD1. The CDR3 contains 17 residues. The germline gives CDR1 SQVTM, CDR2 ANQGSEA. CDR3 in DNA: TGCAGCGTTGAGGGACAGGGGGCAACGGGGTACCAGGAGACCCAGTACTTC. It is translated as CSVEGQGATGYQETQYF.

Many counts were recorded for this clonotype. The chain couples TRBV7-2 to TRBJ1-1; no definite D call. The ends were cut back, 0 bases at V and 1 base at J, with 6 bases in the middle. The CDR3 is made up of 14 amino acids. Germline V gene data show CDR1 as SGHTA and CDR2 as FQGNSA. This CDR3 reads CASSLAMGNTEAFF. CDR3 coding DNA: TGTGCCAGCAGCTTAGCGATGGGGAACACTGAAGCTTTCTTT.

This clonotype has just a few counts. This chain connects TRBV12-3 or TRBV12-4 to TRBJ2-1; 9 positions agree with TRBD1. Trimming removed 6 bases from V and 5 bases from J; junction bases left unmatched: 8. This CDR3 is 15 amino acids long. The chain's CDR3 is CASSSRGQGNNEQFF. The CDR3 DNA is TGTGCCAGCAGCTCACGGGGACAGGGTAACAATGAGCAGTTCTTC.

The table lists this clonotype with many counts. The chain recombines TRBV9 with TRBJ2-5; a weak D match, TRBD2 (5 bases). Trimming cost V 2 bases and J 5 bases, with 10 bases left between them. This CDR3 is 13 amino acids long. Germline V gene lookup returns CDR1 SGDLS and CDR2 YYNGEE. CDR3 sequence reads: CASSVRARETQYF. The CDR3 DNA reads TGTGCCAGCAGCGTGAGGGCCCGGGAGACCCAGTACTTC.

V usage is TRBV9 and J usage is TRBJ2-1; 7 bases are shared with TRBD2. Trimming took 3 bases from V and 8 from J; bases not matched to a gene: 8. Germline V lookup: CDR1 SGDLS, CDR2 YYNGEE. The CDR3 extends over 14 amino acids. The CDR3 DNA reads TGTGCCAGCAGCGCTCCGGGAGGCCCTTATGAGCAGTTCTTC. It encodes CASSAPGGPYEQFF.

This clonotype has only a few counts. V is TRBV5-1 and J is TRBJ2-7; D gene uncertain. The length of the CDR3 is 13 residues. CDR1 SGHRS and CDR2 YFSETQ come from the germline V gene. Trimming took 6 bases from V and 0 from J, leaving 10 bases between them. CDR3 region: CASNLHPSYEQYF. The CDR3 DNA is TGCGCCAGCAACCTTCATCCCTCCTACGAGCAGTACTTC. Supplemented by reference TRBV5-1 and TRBJ2-7, the full variable domain reads KAGVTQTPRYLIKTRGQQVTLSCSPISGHRSVSWYQQTPGQGLQFLFEYFSETQRNKGNFPGRFSGRQFSNSRSEMNVSTLELGDSALYLCASNLHPSYEQYFGPGTRLTVT.

This chain connects TRBV20-1 to TRBJ1-4, with TRBD1 as a possible D gene (5 bases). Germline CDR1 reads DFQATT; CDR2 reads SNEGSKA (reference sequence). The germline V and J ends were trimmed by 4 bases and 5 bases, with 5 bases remaining between them. CDR3 size: 11 residues. The CDR3, as DNA: TGCAGTGCTACAGGGAATGAAAAACTGTTTTTT. It codes for CSATGNEKLFF.

The rearrangement uses TRBV25-1 and TRBJ1-2; 7 positions agree with TRBD1. J lost 6 bases, V lost 3 bases, and 13 bases had no gene match. The CDR3 is made up of 16 amino acids. Germline-derived CDR1 and CDR2 are MGHDK and SYGVNS. The CDR3 region has the DNA TGTGCCAGCAGTGAGGAACCCGACAGGGTGGGAGATGGCTACACCTTC. It is translated as CASSEEPDRVGDGYTF.

This clonotype was observed a few times. The V gene is TRBV5-1, the J gene TRBJ2-2; maybe TRBD1 (6 bases). The CDR3 consists of 16 residues. Between the trimmed V and J ends, which lost 0 bases and 0 bases, there was a span of 9 bases. Germline V CDR1 and CDR2: SGHRS, YFSETQ. CDR3: CASSLAQGTNTGELFF. CDR3 in DNA: TGCGCCAGCAGCTTGGCCCAGGGGACGAACACCGGGGAGCTGTTTTTT.

V usage is TRBV24-1 and J usage is TRBJ2-4, with D perhaps TRBD1 (5 bases). This CDR3 contains 13 residues. Trimming stripped 6 bases from V and 3 bases from J, with 8 bases between. CDR1 is KGHDR and CDR2 is SFDVKD in the germline V gene. The CDR3 region has the DNA TGTGCCACCAGTACAGACAGCAAAAACATTCAGTACTTC. Residues: CATSTDSKNIQYF.

This clonotype showed up just a few times. This chain connects TRBV7-6 to TRBJ2-2; maybe TRBD2 (5 bases). The V end was cut by 3 bases, the J end by 5 bases, with 10 bases between. Germline assignment: CDR1 SGHVS and CDR2 FNYEAQ. The CDR3 loop spans 14 amino acids. The CDR3 sequence: CASSFFPGTGELFF. CDR3 nucleotides: TGTGCCAGCAGCTTTTTCCCGGGGACCGGGGAGCTGTTTTTT.

This clonotype was seen only a few times. The CDR3 loop is CSVLSGSSEQFF. Written as DNA, the CDR3 is TGCAGCGTCCTGAGCGGGAGTAGTGAGCAGTTCTTC. This chain joins TRBV29-1 and TRBJ2-1, with 8 bases matching TRBD2. This CDR3 has 12 residues. In germline, CDR1 is SQVTM, CDR2 ANQGSEA. V was pared by 6 bases and J by 9 bases, with 7 bases of the junction left unmatched.

V and J are TRBV4-2 and TRBJ2-7; no firm D call. Trimming cost V 0 bases and J 5 bases, with 17 bases left between them. The CDR3 contains 16 residues. Germline CDR1 reads LGHNA; CDR2 reads YNFKEQ. CDR3 bases: TGTGCCAGCAGCCAAGAGGGATCCGGGTCTTATGACGAGCAGTACTTC. Translated, it gives CASSQEGSGSYDEQYF.

This clonotype was seen only a few times. The genes are TRBV27 and TRBJ1-1, with D possibly matching TRBD1 (5 bases). V was cut by 7 bases and J by 2 bases, with 26 bases left in between. CDR3 length equals 18 residues. CDR1 and CDR2 (germline): MNHEY, SMNVEV (reference sequence). The CDR3 region has the DNA TGTGCCAGCAAGCCCCTCACCTCGGGACGCAACTTTAACACTGAAGCTTTCTTT. It specifies CASKPLTSGRNFNTEAFF.

This clonotype was observed a handful of times. This chain joins TRBV9 and TRBJ2-4; D not resolved. This CDR3 spans 15 amino acids. Germline V lookup: CDR1 SGDLS, CDR2 YYNGEE. V was shortened by 4 bases and J by 0 bases, with 11 bases between the two germline ends. Here the CDR3 reads CASSNSPLAKNIQYF. The CDR3 nucleotides read TGTGCCAGCAGCAACAGTCCTCTAGCCAAAAACATTCAGTACTTC.

The CDR3 loop reads CSAFIRDRGPNSGNTIYF. CDR3 DNA: TGCAGTGCCTTTATCCGGGACAGGGGGCCAAACTCTGGAAACACCATATATTTT. This rearrangement joins TRBV20-1 to TRBJ1-3, with 12 bases fitting TRBD1. Germline values: CDR1 DFQATT, CDR2 SNEGSKA (reference sequence). The CDR3 runs to 18 residues. Trimming at V came to 6 bases and at J to 0 bases, leaving 12 bases not matched to a gene.

This chain connects TRBV5-1 to TRBJ1-1, with a tentative D call TRBD1 (5 bases). This CDR3 is built from 16 residues. CDR1 and CDR2 (germline): SGHRS, YFSETQ. V lost 0 bases to trimming and J lost 5 bases, with 17 bases between them. CDR3 nucleotides: TGCGCCAGCAGCTTGGTACTGGCAGGGAGGGAAACTGAAGCTTTCTTT. Translating it yields CASSLVLAGRETEAFF. The complete variable domain, with remaining parts taken from reference TRBV5-1 and TRBJ1-1, reads KAGVTQTPRYLIKTRGQQVTLSCSPISGHRSVSWYQQTPGQGLQFLFEYFSETQRNKGNFPGRFSGRQFSNSRSEMNVSTLELGDSALYLCASSLVLAGRETEAFFGQGTRLTVV.

The chain recombines TRBV11-2 with TRBJ2-7; D is possibly TRBD2 (6 bases). Germline V lookup: CDR1 SGHAT, CDR2 FQNNGV. The ends were cut back, 5 bases at V and 0 bases at J, with 14 bases in the middle. This CDR3 region has 15 residues. CDR3 region: CASSLIRTNSYEQYF. The CDR3 DNA sequence: TGTGCCAGCAGCCTTATCCGGACTAACTCCTACGAGCAGTACTTC.

The V and J genes are TRBV28 and TRBJ2-7, with 8 bases fitting TRBD1. Germline loops: CDR1 MDHEN, CDR2 SYDVKM. V lost 3 bases, J lost 6 bases, and 1 base stayed unmatched. The CDR3 consists of 12 residues. DNA of the CDR3: TGTGCCAGCAGTTTTGACAGGGGCGAGCAGTACTTC. Its protein product is CASSFDRGEQYF.

This clonotype appeared a single time. The gene calls are TRBV30 and TRBJ1-5; 7 bases match TRBD1. In germline, CDR1 is GTSNPN, CDR2 SVGIG (reference sequence). CDR3 length: 15 amino acids. V lost 3 bases to trimming and J lost 0 bases; unmatched junction nucleotides: 5. The CDR3 sequence: CAWRGTAYSNQPQHF. Here the CDR3 DNA reads TGTGCCTGGAGAGGGACAGCTTATAGCAATCAGCCCCAGCATTTT.

This clonotype has a count of ten or more. The CDR3 loop is CASSLPPPPGHATNEKLFF. In DNA form, the CDR3 reads TGTGCCAGCAGCTTACCACCCCCTCCGGGACACGCAACTAATGAAAAACTGTTTTTT. This chain connects TRBV11-2 to TRBJ1-4; D is possibly TRBD1 (6 bases). CDR1 SGHAT and CDR2 FQNNGV come from the germline V gene. The V gene lost 2 bases and the J gene lost 0 bases, with 19 bases spanning the gap. This CDR3 is built from 19 residues.

The chain joins TRBV5-6 to TRBJ2-1, with 10 bases matching TRBD2. V lost 0 bases and J lost 7; bases outside the gene matches: 7. Germline CDR1 and CDR2: SGHDT and YYEEEE. The CDR3 is made up of 16 amino acids. CDR3 amino acids: CASSLGVSGRFNEQFF. Here the CDR3 DNA reads TGTGCCAGCAGCTTGGGTGTTAGCGGGAGGTTTAATGAGCAGTTCTTC.

The CDR3 DNA follows: TGCAGCGTTGAAGATACCGGCCGCGGTGGAAACACCATATATTTT. As protein: CSVEDTGRGGNTIYF. The J gene is TRBJ1-3, the V gene TRBV29-1; no clear D gene. Trimming stripped 0 bases from V and 3 bases from J, with 12 bases between. Germline V gives CDR1 SQVTM, CDR2 ANQGSEA. This CDR3 has 15 amino acids.

This clonotype was seen only a few times. The rearrangement uses TRBV15 and TRBJ2-7; the match to TRBD2 covers 9 bases. The germline V gene encodes CDR1 LNHNV and CDR2 YYDKDF (reference sequence). This CDR3 has 16 amino acids. The V segment lost 1 base and the J segment 3 bases; nucleotides outside the gene matches: 7. The CDR3 protein is CATSRGPAGGDYEQYF. The CDR3 DNA follows: TGTGCCACCAGCAGAGGCCCAGCGGGAGGCGACTACGAGCAGTACTTC.

This clonotype was recorded a few times. The V gene is TRBV27, the J gene TRBJ1-4, with D unresolved. The V gene lost 9 bases and the J gene lost 10 bases, with 18 bases spanning the gap. The germline CDR1 and CDR2 sequences are MNHEY and SMNVEV (reference sequence). The length of the CDR3 is 13 residues. The CDR3 sequence: CASSSRRLGKLFF. DNA for the CDR3: TGTGCCAGTTCCTCTAGGAGGTTGGGAAAACTGTTTTTT. The full variable domain, with the rest looked up from reference TRBV27 and TRBJ1-4, is EAQVTQNPRYLITVTGKKLTVTCSQNMNHEYMSWYRQDPGLGLRQIYYSMNVEVTDKGDVPEGYKVSRKEKRNFPLILESPSPNQTSLYFCASSSRRLGKLFFGSGTQLSVL.

This rearrangement joins TRBV20-1 to TRBJ2-3, with D unclear. CDR3 length equals 12 residues. V lost 4 bases and J 0 bases, leaving 5 bases between the germline ends. Germline CDR1 and CDR2: DFQATT and SNEGSKA (reference sequence). CDR3 in amino acids: CSAIGSTDTQYF. The DNA of the CDR3 is TGCAGTGCTATCGGGAGCACAGATACGCAGTATTTT.